This is a list of T cell receptor beta chains from one sample in a study of shared T cell receptors in the human thymus. The assay was immunoSEQ multiplex PCR, and TCRdb's table has in-frame clones only and misses some. The sample contains under 700,000 clones, more than 75% of which appear only once. A further study also used this sample, focusing on human thymus T cells.

The specimen was thymocytes. The receptors shown here come from a boy under two years old with a congenital heart defect. Both conserved end residues are part of each CDR3. The D gene is left open where the match is weak. Clone sizes are given selectively: once, few, many, or a class where the clone is expanded.

clone_size,d_call,v_call,j_call,cdr3_nt,cdr3_aa
-,TRBD2,TRBV7-2,TRBJ2-1,TGTGCCAGCAGCTTATTTTTGACTAGCGGGGATTACAATGAGCAGTTCTTC,CASSLFLTSGDYNEQFF
-,TRBD2,TRBV4-3,TRBJ2-5,TGCGCCAGCAGCCATAACTGGGAGACTAGCGGGAATGAGACCCAGTACTTC,CASSHNWETSGNETQYF
-,TRBD2,TRBV2,TRBJ2-1,TGTGCCAGCAGTGAGCCTAGCGGGAATGAGCAGTTCTTC,CASSEPSGNEQFF
-,TRBD1,TRBV30,TRBJ2-1,TGTGCCTCCGGGGACAGGGTAGCGGACGCGATCGGGAATGAGCAGTTCTTC,CASGDRVADAIGNEQFF
few,TRBD1,TRBV7-2,TRBJ1-1,TGTGCCAGCAGCTTAGGGGACAGGGGGCGGGCTGAAGCTTTCTTT,CASSLGDRGRAEAFF
-,-,TRBV4-3,TRBJ2-7,TGCGCCAGCAGCCAAGAGGTCCCCCAGGATATCTACGAGCAGTACTTC,CASSQEVPQDIYEQYF
-,TRBD2,TRBV5-1,TRBJ2-5,TGCGCCAGCATTGGGGGGGACGGCGGACTCCAAGAGACCCAGTACTTC,CASIGGDGGLQETQYF
few,-,TRBV14,TRBJ1-1,TGTGCCAGCAGGGAAAGCGGGGCTTTCTTT,CASRESGAFF
-,TRBD1,TRBV14,TRBJ2-7,TGTGCCAGCAGCCGACAGGGGGCCCACGAGCAGTACTTC,CASSRQGAHEQYF
-,TRBD2,TRBV5-4,TRBJ2-7,TGTGCCAGCAGCGGCCTCACCGGGGGGTGGTACGAGCAGTGCTTC,CASSGLTGGWYEQCF
few,-,TRBV7-6,TRBJ1-3,TGTGCCAGCAGCTTAGCGCCCTCCAGGCTAGGAAACACCATATATTTT,CASSLAPSRLGNTIYF
-,-,TRBV15,TRBJ2-1,TGTGCCACCAGCAGAGTCTCTAGTTCCAATGAGCAGTTCTTC,CATSRVSSSNEQFF
-,TRBD2,TRBV7-2,TRBJ2-3,TGTGCCAGCAGCTTAGACAACAGGACTAGCGGGAAAGAAGATACGCAGTATTTT,CASSLDNRTSGKEDTQYF
once,-,TRBV10-3,TRBJ2-7,TGTGCCATCAGCGAAGGACACAGTTCCTACGAGCAGTACTTC,CAISEGHSSYEQYF
-,-,TRBV5-1,TRBJ2-7,TGCGCCAGCAGCTTGGTTCGGTTTGTCTCCTACGAGCAGTACTTC,CASSLVRFVSYEQYF
-,TRBD1,TRBV4-3,TRBJ2-7,TGCGCCAGCAGCCAAGGTTGGGACAGGGCGTCTTGCTACGAGCAGTACTTC,CASSQGWDRASCYEQYF
-,-,TRBV18,TRBJ2-7,TGTGCCAGCTCACCAACGGGCTACGAGCAGTACTTC,CASSPTGYEQYF
once,-,TRBV6-6,TRBJ1-2,TGTGCCAGCAGTTCTGAGGTCTATGGCTACACCTTC,CASSSEVYGYTF
once,TRBD2,TRBV4-2,TRBJ2-1,TGTGCCAGCAGCCAAGACCCCCTAGCGGACAATGAGCAGTTCTTC,CASSQDPLADNEQFF
-,-,TRBV9,TRBJ2-2,TGTGCCAGCAGCCCTCTCGTCACCGGGGAGCTGTTTTTT,CASSPLVTGELFF
-,-,TRBV7-2,TRBJ2-7,TGTGCCAGCAGCTTAGAACAGGGCCCCTACGAGCAGTACTTC,CASSLEQGPYEQYF
-,-,TRBV6-5,TRBJ1-1,TGTGCCAGCAGTTACTCACGGGAGAACACTGAAGCTTTCTTT,CASSYSRENTEAFF